A selection of T cell receptor beta chains follows, all from one sample in a study of brain metastases from non-small cell lung cancer. TCRdb keeps only in-frame clones here, not all; method: immunoSEQ multiplex PCR. This table has 2,200 or so clones, around 86% appearing once. The sample was tumor-adjacent normal tissue. The receptors here all came from a donor at least 40 years old with non-small cell lung cancer. Both conserved end residues are part of each CDR3. A D gene is named only where the DNA matches it firmly. For some rows the clone size is stated as once, few or many, or as a class when expanded; others skip it.

D	V	J	size	CDR3	DNA
NA	TRBV5-6	TRBJ2-6	NA	CASSSWGGEPSGANVLTF	TGTGCCAGCAGCTCGTGGGGTGGGGAGCCCTCTGGGGCCAACGTCCTGACTTTC
NA	TRBV20-1	TRBJ2-7	NA	CSALRGDEQYF	TGCAGTGCTCTCCGGGGTGACGAGCAGTACTTC
TRBD1	TRBV6-5	TRBJ2-7	NA	CASSSGTGLSYEQYF	TGTGCCAGCAGTTCCGGGACAGGGCTGTCCTACGAGCAGTACTTC
NA	TRBV7-2	TRBJ2-6	NA	CASSLLGHISGANVLTF	TGTGCCAGCAGCTTACTGGGACACATCTCTGGGGCCAACGTCCTGACTTTC
NA	TRBV27	TRBJ1-1	NA	CASSLQGRTEAFF	TGTGCCAGCAGTTTACAGGGACGCACTGAAGCTTTCTTT
NA	TRBV5-5	TRBJ1-2	NA	CASSPNNRENYGYTF	TGTGCCAGCAGCCCTAATAACAGGGAGAACTATGGCTACACCTTC
NA	TRBV27	TRBJ1-1	NA	CATKGGFTEAFF	TGTGCCACAAAGGGGGGGTTCACTGAAGCTTTCTTT
NA	TRBV19	TRBJ1-2	NA	CASKLGAGYGYTF	TGTGCCAGTAAGCTCGGGGCTGGCTATGGCTACACCTTC
NA	TRBV6-5	TRBJ1-1	NA	CASSLWGTEAFF	TGTGCCAGCAGCCTATGGGGGACTGAAGCTTTCTTT
TRBD2	TRBV29-1	TRBJ2-1	NA	CSVGLAGGPDEQFF	TGCAGCGTTGGACTAGCGGGGGGGCCGGATGAGCAGTTCTTC
TRBD1	TRBV7-9	TRBJ1-5	NA	CASSLAGSGGTQPQHF	TGTGCCAGCAGCTTAGCGGGGTCAGGGGGCACTCAGCCCCAGCATTTT
TRBD1	TRBV3-1/TRBV3-2	TRBJ1-2	NA	CASSQGTGPLFDTF	TGTGCCAGCAGCCAAGGGACAGGGCCACTCTTCGACACCTTC
NA	TRBV7-9	TRBJ1-1	once	CAGVRGRMNTEAFF	TGTGCCGGCGTCCGTGGGCGAATGAACACTGAAGCTTTCTTT
NA	TRBV5-1	TRBJ2-3	NA	CASSLEGSTDTQYF	TGCGCCAGCAGCTTGGAGGGATCCACAGATACGCAGTATTTT
TRBD1	TRBV7-6	TRBJ1-2	NA	CASSDQQGAGGYTF	TGTGCCAGCAGCGACCAACAGGGGGCTGGTGGCTACACCTTC
NA	TRBV5-6	TRBJ2-3	NA	CASSLEGKADTQYF	TGTGCCAGCAGCTTGGAGGGGAAGGCAGATACGCAGTATTTT
NA	TRBV5-1	TRBJ2-1	NA	CASSLGQGGDEQFF	TGCGCCAGCAGCTTAGGACAGGGAGGGGATGAGCAGTTCTTC
NA	TRBV4-1	TRBJ1-1	NA	CASSQVLGRDTEAFF	TGCGCCAGCAGCCAAGTTTTAGGTAGGGACACTGAAGCTTTCTTT
TRBD2	TRBV18	TRBJ2-5	NA	CASSQAGASGETQYF	TGTGCCAGCTCTCAAGCGGGGGCCTCTGGGGAGACCCAGTACTTC
NA	TRBV13	TRBJ1-2	few	CASSLKARALYGYTF	TGTGCCAGCAGCTTAAAGGCCAGGGCGCTCTATGGCTACACCTTC
TRBD2	TRBV18	TRBJ2-1	NA	CASSPQWTSGLGEQFF	TGTGCCAGCTCACCACAGTGGACTAGCGGTCTAGGAGAGCAGTTCTTC
NA	TRBV7-2	TRBJ1-2	NA	CASSSGDGYGYTF	TGTGCCAGCAGCTCGGGGGACGGCTATGGCTACACCTTC
TRBD2	TRBV27	TRBJ2-5	few	CASSQGLAGLQETQYF	TGTGCCAGCAGTCAGGGACTAGCGGGGCTCCAAGAGACCCAGTACTTC
NA	TRBV5-1	TRBJ2-5	NA	CASSRDSGQETQYF	TGCGCCAGCAGCCGCGACTCCGGCCAAGAGACCCAGTACTTC
TRBD1	TRBV30	TRBJ2-3	NA	CAWDRGVNTQYF	TGTGCCTGGGACAGGGGTGTAAATACGCAGTATTTT
NA	TRBV27	TRBJ1-5	NA	CASSYEGGPGSHNQPQHF	TGTGCCAGCAGTTACGAGGGGGGACCCGGGAGTCACAATCAGCCCCAGCATTTT
NA	TRBV28	TRBJ1-4	NA	CASSPQAATNEKLFF	TGTGCCAGCAGTCCACAGGCCGCAACTAATGAAAAACTGTTTTTT
NA	TRBV7-2	TRBJ1-3	NA	CASSLGLGTSSGNTIYF	TGTGCCAGCAGCTTAGGATTGGGGACTTCCTCTGGAAATACCATATATTTT
TRBD2	TRBV7-2	TRBJ2-1	NA	CASSLGSGGASYNEQFF	TGTGCCAGCAGCCTTGGTAGCGGGGGGGCCTCCTACAATGAGCAGTTCTTC
NA	TRBV19	TRBJ1-2	NA	CASSILNPNYGYTF	TGTGCCAGTAGTATACTGAACCCGAACTATGGCTACACCTTC
NA	TRBV3-1/TRBV3-2	TRBJ2-7	few	CASSRDRLEQYF	TGTGCCAGCAGCCGGGACCGGCTCGAGCAGTACTTC
NA	TRBV6-5	TRBJ1-1	NA	CASRDGLNTEAFF	TGTGCCAGCAGGGACGGCTTGAACACTGAAGCTTTCTTT
NA	TRBV27	TRBJ1-6	once	CASSPRQGPLNSPLHF	TGTGCCAGCAGTCCTCGTCAGGGGCCCCTTAATTCACCCCTCCATTTT
NA	TRBV2	TRBJ2-3	NA	CASIRDLASLGTDTQYF	TGTGCCAGCATTCGGGATTTAGCGAGCCTCGGCACAGATACGCAGTATTTT
NA	TRBV29-1	TRBJ2-1	NA	CSVEPRNEQFF	TGCAGCGTTGAACCGAGGAATGAGCAGTTCTTC
NA	TRBV14	TRBJ2-1	few	CASSQAGQPNEQFF	TGTGCCAGCAGCCAAGCTGGACAGCCGAATGAGCAGTTCTTC
NA	TRBV6-2/TRBV6-3	TRBJ2-3	NA	CASSHFTDTQYF	TGTGCCAGCAGCCATTTCACAGATACGCAGTATTTT
TRBD2	TRBV18	TRBJ2-5	NA	CASSLSGGQETQYF	TGTGCCAGCTCACTTAGCGGGGGCCAGGAGACCCAGTACTTC
TRBD1	TRBV5-5	TRBJ1-1	NA	CASSLQGGNTEAFF	TGTGCCAGCAGCCTACAGGGGGGAAACACTGAAGCTTTCTTT
NA	TRBV9	TRBJ1-1	NA	CASSVAVQGLNTEAFF	TGTGCCAGCAGCGTAGCTGTGCAGGGGTTGAACACTGAAGCTTTCTTT
TRBD2	TRBV10-3	TRBJ2-3	NA	CATVEIAGGEDTQYF	TGTGCCACCGTAGAGATAGCGGGGGGGGAAGATACGCAGTATTTT
NA	TRBV7-2	TRBJ2-3	NA	CASSLRDLGRGTDTQYF	TGTGCCAGCAGCTTAAGGGACCTCGGAAGGGGCACAGATACGCAGTATTTT
NA	TRBV5-1	TRBJ2-5	NA	CASSLDQETQYF	TGCGCCAGCAGCTTGGACCAAGAGACCCAGTACTTC
TRBD2	TRBV30	TRBJ2-4	NA	CAWALGTMGIQYF	TGTGCCTGGGCCCTCGGGACTATGGGCATTCAGTACTTC
TRBD1	TRBV7-2	TRBJ1-2	few	CASSLETGAGTYTF	TGTGCCAGCAGCTTAGAAACAGGGGCCGGGACCTACACCTTC